Following are 11 T cell receptor beta chains from one sample sequenced in a study of T cell changes during pregnancy in multiple sclerosis. TCRdb's table, derived via immunoSEQ multiplex PCR, lists solely in-frame clones and lacks some. Seen here are 85,000 to 130,000 clones, around nine tenths observed once, and the top ten hold about 1.3%. This material consisted of peripheral blood, taken in the second trimester of pregnancy. These receptors were taken from a female donor with multiple sclerosis, enrolled in a pregnancy study.

The rearrangement uses TRBV28 and TRBJ1-5, with D perhaps matching TRBD1 (5 bases). Trimming removed 3 bases from V and 5 bases from J, with 17 bases in between. CDR1 is MDHEN and CDR2 is SYDVKM in the germline V gene. CDR3 length: 16 residues. CDR3 DNA sequence: TGTGCCAGCAGTTTGTACAGGCAGGGCCTCCATCAGCCCCAGCATTTT. It translates to CASSLYRQGLHQPQHF.

CDR3 bases: TGTGCCAGCAGTTTCTTTCCAGGGGGCCATGGCTACACCTTC. Translation: CASSFFPGGHGYTF. The V call is TRBV27, the J call TRBJ1-2; TRBD1 aligns across 8 bases. The junction had 6 bases not matched to a gene; V was cut back by 3 bases and J by 6 bases. CDR1 MNHEY and CDR2 SMNVEV come from the germline V gene (reference sequence). The CDR3 covers 14 residues.

The chain uses TRBV5-1 and TRBJ2-2; 7 bases are shared with TRBD2. The CDR3 spans 15 residues. The germline V gene encodes CDR1 SGHRS and CDR2 YFSETQ. After removal of 4 bases from V and 5 bases from J, the junction contained 8 bases not matched to a gene. The CDR3 protein is CASSPGGSRTGELFF. The DNA of the CDR3 is TGCGCCAGCAGCCCGGGGGGTTCGAGGACCGGGGAGCTGTTTTTT.

This chain links TRBV27 with TRBJ1-4; D is undetermined. This CDR3 has 14 amino acids. V was pared by 2 bases and J by 5 bases, with 9 bases between. Germline V gene data show CDR1 as MNHEY and CDR2 as SMNVEV (reference sequence). CDR3 protein: CASSLAAANEKLFF. Here the CDR3 DNA reads TGTGCCAGCAGTTTAGCGGCGGCAAATGAAAAACTGTTTTTT.

The chain combines TRBV7-3 with TRBJ2-2, with D perhaps TRBD1 (5 bases). This CDR3 spans 14 amino acids. Trimming stripped 2 bases from V and 4 bases from J, with 8 bases between. The V gene's germline CDR1 is SGHTA and CDR2 FQGTGA. The CDR3 loop is CASSLYQGTGELFF. The CDR3 bases are TGTGCCAGCAGCTTATACCAGGGCACCGGGGAGCTGTTTTTT.

This CDR3 is CASSFGRGNTGELFF. CDR3 nucleotides: TGCGCCAGCAGCTTCGGAAGGGGGAACACCGGGGAGCTGTTTTTT. The chain carries TRBV5-1 and TRBJ2-2; TRBD1 might be the D (5 bases). CDR3 length equals 15 residues. V lost 2 bases and J lost 1, with 9 bases in between. CDR1 and CDR2 (germline): SGHRS, YFSETQ. Looking up the rest from reference TRBV5-1 and TRBJ2-2 gives the full variable domain: KAGVTQTPRYLIKTRGQQVTLSCSPISGHRSVSWYQQTPGQGLQFLFEYFSETQRNKGNFPGRFSGRQFSNSRSEMNVSTLELGDSALYLCASSFGRGNTGELFFGEGSRLTVL.

V usage is TRBV7-6 and J usage is TRBJ2-2; TRBD2 matches 7 bases. Germline V gene sequence: CDR1 SGHVS, CDR2 FNYEAQ. The trim removed 5 bases at V and 7 bases at J, leaving 13 bases unmatched. This CDR3 contains 16 residues. CDR3 residues: CASSRSGRVDHGELFF. The DNA of the CDR3 is TGTGCCAGCAGCAGAAGTGGGAGGGTGGACCACGGGGAGCTGTTTTTT.

The genes are TRBV7-2 and TRBJ1-1; possibly TRBD1 for D (5 bases). V was shortened by 5 bases and J by 1 base, with 20 bases between the two germline ends. Germline-derived CDR1 and CDR2 are SGHTA and FQGNSA. This CDR3 comprises 17 residues. CDR3 in DNA: TGTGCCAGCAGCCAACCCCCCGGGCGGGGGAAGAACACTGAAGCTTTCTTT. It is translated as CASSQPPGRGKNTEAFF.

The chain uses TRBV5-6 and TRBJ2-3; the match to TRBD1 covers 10 bases. The germline gives CDR1 SGHDT, CDR2 YYEEEE. This CDR3 is 15 amino acids long. V lost 0 bases, J lost 4 bases, and 2 bases stayed unmatched. CDR3 coding DNA: TGTGCCAGCAGCTTGGACGGACAGGGGGCAGATACGCAGTATTTT. Protein: CASSLDGQGADTQYF.

The chain is built from TRBV27 and TRBJ2-1; 13 bases map to TRBD2. Looked up from germline, CDR1 is MNHEY and CDR2 is SMNVEV (reference sequence). This CDR3 has 15 residues. The V and J ends lost 6 bases and 4 bases, in that order; junction bases with no gene match: 3. CDR3: CASRPTSGGYNEQFF. The CDR3 DNA reads as TGTGCCAGCAGGCCGACTAGCGGGGGGTACAATGAGCAGTTCTTC.

The chain employs TRBV27 and TRBJ2-7; D may be TRBD2 (6 bases). Trimming left V 7 bases short and J 4 bases short, with 17 bases between. The length of the CDR3 is 14 residues. Looked up from germline, CDR1 is MNHEY and CDR2 is SMNVEV (reference sequence). CDR3 residues: CASNPGGKLYEQYF. The DNA of the CDR3 is TGTGCCAGCAACCCCGGGGGAAAATTGTACGAGCAGTACTTC.